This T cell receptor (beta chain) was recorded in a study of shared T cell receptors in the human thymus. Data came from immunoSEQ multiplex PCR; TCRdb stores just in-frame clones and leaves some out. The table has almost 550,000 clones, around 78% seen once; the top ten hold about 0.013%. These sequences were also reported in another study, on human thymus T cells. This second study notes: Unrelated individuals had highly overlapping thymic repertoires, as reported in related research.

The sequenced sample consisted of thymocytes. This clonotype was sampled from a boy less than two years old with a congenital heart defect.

The CDR3 is CASRGGSSYEQYF. For the CDR3, the DNA is TGTGCCAGCAGGGGCGGGAGCTCCTACGAGCAGTACTTC. The rearrangement joins TRBV7-2 to TRBJ2-7; 7 nucleotides align to TRBD2. CDR1 and CDR2 from the germline V gene are SGHTA and FQGNSA. V shed 6 bases and J 0 bases; nucleotides not matched to a gene: 2. There are 13 residues in the CDR3.